Listed here are 29 T cell receptor beta chains from one sample, sequenced in a study of shared clonotypes between healthy human individuals. Sequencing was performed with immunoSEQ multiplex PCR; in TCRdb, only in-frame clones are kept and a portion is missing. This table has some 2,100,000 clones, about 94% appearing once. Sequenced material: naive CD4+ T cells sorted from blood. Subset specified: CD45RA+ positively selected. These receptors originate from a man between 18 and 29 years old in good health.

CDR3 DNA: TGCGCCAGCAGCTTGGAGCCATTAAATAATGAAAAACTGTTTTTT. The encoded protein is CASSLEPLNNEKLFF. This chain uses TRBV5-1 with TRBJ1-4, with D unresolved. Germline V gene lookup returns CDR1 SGHRS and CDR2 YFSETQ. This CDR3 is 15 amino acids long. V was clipped by 0 bases and J by 4 bases, with 10 bases between them.

The gene calls are TRBV5-1 and TRBJ2-5; tentatively, D is TRBD2 (6 bases). The CDR3 sequence is 17 residues long. Germline V gives CDR1 SGHRS, CDR2 YFSETQ. Trimming shortened V by 0 bases and J by 2 bases, and 17 bases separated the two germline ends. CDR3: CASSLAGSYPRQETQYF. The CDR3 DNA reads TGCGCCAGCAGCTTGGCCGGGAGTTATCCACGTCAAGAGACCCAGTACTTC. The whole variable domain, filled in from reference TRBV5-1 and TRBJ2-5, reads KAGVTQTPRYLIKTRGQQVTLSCSPISGHRSVSWYQQTPGQGLQFLFEYFSETQRNKGNFPGRFSGRQFSNSRSEMNVSTLELGDSALYLCASSLAGSYPRQETQYFGPGTRLLVL.

The genes are TRBV10-3 and TRBJ2-3; 10 bases align to TRBD2. This CDR3 has 15 residues. J gave up 2 bases and V 4 bases, and 3 bases lay outside the gene matches. Germline V gene sequence: CDR1 ENHRY, CDR2 SYGVKD. The CDR3, as DNA: TGTGCCATCAGTGTTGGGACTAGCGTCACAGATACGCAGTATTTT. Its protein is CAISVGTSVTDTQYF.

This rearrangement joins TRBV28 to TRBJ2-1; 10 bases line up with TRBD2. Germline lookup yields CDR1 MDHEN and CDR2 SYDVKM. The CDR3 is 13 residues long. The junction had 3 bases not matched to a gene; V was cut back by 9 bases and J by 4 bases. CDR3 sequence: CASTSGDYNEQFF. In DNA form, the CDR3 reads TGTGCCAGTACTAGCGGGGATTACAATGAGCAGTTCTTC. The whole variable domain, filled in from reference TRBV28 and TRBJ2-1, reads DVKVTQSSRYLVKRTGEKVFLECVQDMDHENMFWYRQDPGLGLRLIYFSYDVKMKEKGDIPEGYSVSREKKERFSLILESASTNQTSMYLCASTSGDYNEQFFGPGTRLTVL.

The sample holds a few counts of this clone. The CDR3 nucleotides read TGTGCCAGCAGCTTAGGACAGGGGAACACCGGGGAGCTGTTTTTT. Protein: CASSLGQGNTGELFF. The chain recombines TRBV11-2 with TRBJ2-2, with 7 bases identical to TRBD1. This CDR3 contains 15 residues. Trimming cost V 1 base and J 1 base; bases outside gene matches: 0. CDR1 and CDR2 from the germline V gene are SGHAT and FQNNGV.

This chain joins TRBV29-1 and TRBJ1-4, with TRBD1 identical over 11 bases. Germline CDR1 and CDR2: SQVTM and ANQGSEA. V lost 4 bases, J lost 7 bases, and 2 bases stayed unmatched. The CDR3 runs 13 residues. CDR3 in amino acids: CSVVGTGGEKLFF. The CDR3 DNA reads TGCAGCGTTGTGGGGACAGGGGGTGAAAAACTGTTTTTT.

With respect to this clone: This same CDR3 is encoded by further DNA sequences in the sample. The chain employs TRBV6-1 and TRBJ1-1; 8 bases line up with TRBD1. CDR3 size: 14 residues. In germline, CDR1 is MNHNS, CDR2 SASEGT. V dropped 3 bases and J dropped 0; count of bases not matched to a gene: 0. CDR3 in DNA: TGTGCCAGCAGTGACAGGGGGCTGAACACTGAAGCTTTCTTT. Its protein is CASSDRGLNTEAFF.

This sequence joins TRBV14 and TRBJ1-2; no definite D call. Germline CDR1 and CDR2: SGHDN and FVKESK. The CDR3 has 13 amino acids. The germline V and J ends were trimmed by 1 base and 4 bases, with 7 bases remaining between them. The CDR3 is CASSQGHPYGYTF. The CDR3 DNA reads as TGTGCCAGCAGCCAAGGGCACCCCTATGGCTACACCTTC.

This clone has a single count. The V call is TRBV27, the J call TRBJ2-4; TRBD1 is a possible D gene (5 bases). V lost 6 bases, J lost 0 bases, and 9 bases lay in between. Per the germline V gene, CDR1 is MNHEY and CDR2 is SMNVEV (reference sequence). This CDR3 is built from 14 residues. The CDR3 nucleotides are TGTGCCAGCAGAGGGGATATAGCCAAAAACATTCAGTACTTC. Translation: CASRGDIAKNIQYF.

The genes are TRBV10-1 and TRBJ2-3, with D hard to call. The germline gives CDR1 WNHNN, CDR2 SYGVQD (reference sequence). V lost 5 bases and J 4 bases, leaving 7 bases between the germline ends. The CDR3 runs to 12 residues. The CDR3 reads CASSSRADTQYF. The CDR3 DNA sequence: TGCGCCAGCAGTTCGAGAGCAGATACGCAGTATTTT.

The rearrangement uses TRBV9 and TRBJ2-2; TRBD2 matches at 7 bases. Trimming at V came to 4 bases and at J to 5 bases, leaving 2 bases not matched to a gene. Germline CDR1 is SGDLS and CDR2 is YYNGEE. The CDR3 has 13 amino acids. CDR3 in amino acids: CASSPRGTGELFF. CDR3 nucleotides: TGTGCCAGCAGCCCGCGGGGGACCGGGGAGCTGTTTTTT.

The rearrangement joins TRBV11-2 to TRBJ2-5, with 8 bases fitting TRBD1. Germline V gene data show CDR1 as SGHAT and CDR2 as FQNNGV. CDR3 length: 16 residues. V shed 4 bases and J 3 bases; nucleotides not matched to a gene: 10. CDR3 in amino acids: CASSSTGARAEETQYF. CDR3 bases: TGTGCCAGCAGCTCGACAGGGGCCCGAGCTGAAGAGACCCAGTACTTC.

The chain carries TRBV6-4 and TRBJ2-1, with 8 bases identical to TRBD2. The CDR3 spans 15 residues. Trimming at V came to 6 bases and at J to 3 bases, leaving 7 bases not matched to a gene. Germline V gene data show CDR1 as MRHNA and CDR2 as SNTAGT. The CDR3 region is CASSQMSGSYNEQFF. Written as DNA, the CDR3 is TGTGCCAGCAGCCAAATGAGCGGGAGCTACAATGAGCAGTTCTTC.

The chain recombines TRBV4-3 with TRBJ2-7; D might be TRBD2 (5 bases). Germline V lookup: CDR1 LGHNA, CDR2 YSLEER. V dropped 0 bases and J dropped 13 bases, with 13 bases sitting between them. CDR3 length: 12 amino acids. The CDR3 sequence: CASSQDRGFIYF. Written as DNA, the CDR3 is TGCGCCAGCAGCCAAGATCGGGGTTTCATCTACTTC.

The chain carries TRBV7-2 and TRBJ1-3; D is uncertain. The CDR3 sequence is 13 residues long. The germline V gene has CDR1 SGHTA and CDR2 FQGNSA. Trimming shortened V by 6 bases and J by 4 bases, and 10 bases separated the two germline ends. The CDR3, as DNA: TGTGCCAGCAGTGGAGGGAGAGGAAACACCATATATTTT. Amino acids: CASSGGRGNTIYF.

This clone appeared once. CDR3 nucleotide sequence: TGTGCCAGCAGTTCGCGTACTAGCGGGGGAGCTCAGCAGTTCTTC. Its translation: CASSSRTSGGAQQFF. The chain links TRBV5-8 to TRBJ2-1; 11 nucleotides align to TRBD2. Germline V CDR1 and CDR2: SGHTS, YDEGEE. The V and J ends lost 5 bases and 11 bases, in that order; junction bases with no gene match: 12. This CDR3 is 15 amino acids long.

The chain recombines TRBV25-1 with TRBJ2-7; 8 nucleotides line up with TRBD2. The CDR3 contains 13 residues. V shed 5 bases and J 5 bases; nucleotides not matched to a gene: 5. Germline-derived CDR1 and CDR2 are MGHDK and SYGVNS. CDR3 DNA sequence: TGTGCCAGCAGTCGGGCGGGAGGTAACGAGCAGTACTTC. Translation gives CASSRAGGNEQYF.

The V gene is TRBV27, the J gene TRBJ2-7, with 10 bases that match TRBD1. Germline V gives CDR1 MNHEY, CDR2 SMNVEV (reference sequence). CDR3 length: 14 amino acids. The J segment lost 2 bases and the V segment lost 7 bases, leaving 5 bases of the junction unmatched. The CDR3 nucleotides are TGTGCCAGCATAAAGACAGGGGGCACCTACGAGCAGTACTTC. It codes for CASIKTGGTYEQYF.

A word on this clone: Other DNA sequences of this sample code for an identical CDR3. The rearrangement uses TRBV2 and TRBJ1-5; no reliable D call. The CDR3 consists of 11 residues. CDR1 SNHLY and CDR2 FYNNEI come from the germline V gene. Trimming pared 5 bases from V and 5 bases from J, leaving 4 bases between. DNA of the CDR3: TGTGCCAGCAGTTTGGATCAGCCCCAGCATTTT. Amino acids: CASSLDQPQHF.

With regard to this clone: A read error is possible here, since a much larger clone lies one base away. This chain uses TRBV6-1 with TRBJ2-3; TRBD1 is a possible D gene (7 bases). There are 17 residues in the CDR3. Germline-derived CDR1 and CDR2 are MNHNS and SASEGT. The CDR3 reads CASCEILGRGVADTQYF. In DNA, the CDR3 is TGTGCCAGCTGTGAAATTTTAGGCAGGGGGGTCGCAGATACGCAGTATTTT.

This clone occurred once. The chain combines TRBV5-6 with TRBJ1-5; D may be TRBD1 (6 bases). In germline, CDR1 is SGHDT, CDR2 YYEEEE. The CDR3 runs to 15 residues. Deletions cut 4 bases from V and 2 bases from J, with 13 bases between. CDR3 in DNA: TGTGCCAGCAGCCGCCGGGGGGGCGGCAATCAGCCCCAGCATTTT. It translates to CASSRRGGGNQPQHF.

The chain employs TRBV7-2 and TRBJ1-2; 10 nucleotides match TRBD1. This CDR3 is built from 14 residues. J gave up 8 bases and V 3 bases, and 6 bases lay outside the gene matches. CDR1 and CDR2 (germline): SGHTA, FQGNSA. CDR3 sequence reads: CASSFRGQGRGYTF. Written as DNA, the CDR3 is TGTGCCAGCAGCTTCCGGGGACAGGGGAGAGGCTACACCTTC.

The chain carries TRBV5-4 and TRBJ2-3; TRBD2 is a possible D gene (6 bases). The germline CDR1 and CDR2 sequences are SGHNT and YYREEE (reference sequence). The CDR3 consists of 14 residues. Trimming took 0 bases from V and 4 from J, leaving 9 bases between them. CDR3 residues: CASSLAGAADTQYF. CDR3 nucleotide sequence: TGTGCCAGCAGCTTGGCGGGAGCGGCAGATACGCAGTATTTT.

The chain joins TRBV12-2 to TRBJ2-4; the table names TRBD1, a call not compared with the DNA. TRBV12-2 counts as a pseudogene. This CDR3 spans 15 amino acids. This CDR3 reads CASRCTKSAKNIQYF. In nucleotides, the CDR3 is TGTGCAAGTCGCTGCACAAAGTCAGCCAAAAACATTCAGTACTTC.

The table lists this clone with a few counts. V usage is TRBV7-2 and J usage is TRBJ1-6; no clear D. This CDR3 has 14 amino acids. Deletions cut 4 bases from V and 9 bases from J, with 13 bases between. The V gene's germline CDR1 is SGHTA and CDR2 FQGNSA. CDR3 sequence: CASSSGGAGSPLHF. The CDR3 DNA reads as TGTGCCAGCAGCTCCGGAGGCGCCGGTTCACCCCTCCACTTT.

Only one count was recorded for this clone. The chain employs TRBV6-1 and TRBJ1-4, with D unclear. CDR1 MNHNS and CDR2 SASEGT come from the germline V gene. V lost 11 bases, J lost 1 base, and 14 bases lay in between. The CDR3 runs 14 residues. Here the CDR3 reads CASSGGITNEKLFF. DNA for the CDR3: TGTGCCTCATCCGGAGGGATAACTAATGAAAAACTGTTTTTT.

The gene calls are TRBV7-9 and TRBJ2-7, with 7 bases aligning to TRBD1. CDR3 size: 13 residues. The V gene end was trimmed by 0 bases and the J gene end by 6 bases; junction bases not matched to a gene: 2. Germline V gene data show CDR1 as SEHNR and CDR2 as FQNEAQ (reference sequence). In DNA form, the CDR3 reads TGTGCCAGCAGCTTAGCGTACAGGGGCGAGCAGTACTTC. Protein: CASSLAYRGEQYF. The full variable domain, in which reference TRBV7-9 and TRBJ2-7 provide the parts outside the CDR3, is DTGVSQNPRHKITKRGQNVTFRCDPISEHNRLYWYRQTLGQGPEFLTYFQNEAQLEKSRLLSDRFSAERPKGSFSTLEIQRTEQGDSAMYLCASSLAYRGEQYFGPGTRLTVT.

This chain uses TRBV5-1 with TRBJ2-5; TRBD1 matches at 7 bases. The CDR3 has 15 residues. The germline V gene encodes CDR1 SGHRS and CDR2 YFSETQ. Trimming at V came to 4 bases and at J to 4 bases, leaving 10 bases not matched to a gene. As DNA, the CDR3 is TGCGCCAGCAGCGTCGGGACAGCCGGAGGAGAGACCCAGTACTTC. It specifies CASSVGTAGGETQYF.

The J gene is TRBJ2-7, the V gene TRBV11-1, with 7 bases identical to TRBD1. Germline assignment: CDR1 SGHAT and CDR2 FQDESV (reference sequence). Losses at the gene ends were 6 bases for V and 9 bases for J; bases not matched to a gene: 14. CDR3 length: 14 amino acids. CDR3 bases: TGTGCCAGCAGACAGACAGGGACGAGTGTTCCGCAGTACTTC. As protein: CASRQTGTSVPQYF.